A selection of T cell receptor beta chains follows, all from one sample in a study of T-cell reconstitution after alpha-beta-depleted transplantation in children. TCRdb processed the PCR reads anew with MiXCR; each CDR3 protein has one entry. The sample includes some 640,000 distinct CDR3 sequences, roughly 15% of them seen just once. This sample comprised PBMCs from the stem cell graft donor, obtained from the stem cell graft. The receptors were gathered from a human donor who donated a stem cell graft to a child with acute myeloid leukemia. The CDR3 runs from the conserved cysteine through the conserved F or W. A D gene is named only where the DNA matches it firmly. Expanded clones get a size class; other rows say once, few or many, or leave the size out.

j_call d_call cdr3_length v_call clone_size cdr3_aa cdr3_nt
TRBJ2-3 TRBD1 16 TRBV6-5 NA CASSYYGTGGLDTQYF TGTGCCAGCAGTTACTATGGGACAGGGGGCCTGGATACGCAGTATTTT
TRBJ1-5 NA 14 TRBV27 many CASSSRTSNQPQHF TGTGCCAGCAGTTCCAGGACTAGCAATCAGCCCCAGCATTTT
TRBJ1-5 NA 15 TRBV5-1 NA CASSLGENSNQPQHF TGCGCCAGCAGCTTGGGAGAAAATAGCAATCAGCCCCAGCATTTT
TRBJ1-1 NA 12 TRBV11-2 NA CASSLERGTSFF TGTGCCAGCAGCTTAGAAAGGGGGACGTCTTTCTTT
TRBJ2-3 TRBD2 15 TRBV7-2 NA CASRQWGGDTDTQYF TGTGCCAGCAGACAATGGGGAGGGGATACAGATACGCAGTATTTT
TRBJ1-2 NA 13 TRBV5-1 few CASSQDPQGGYTF TGCGCCAGCAGCCAAGACCCCCAGGGCGGCTACACCTTC
TRBJ1-5 NA 14 TRBV20-1 few CSARTSGYNQPQHF TGCAGTGCTAGGACCTCGGGCTACAATCAGCCCCAGCATTTT
TRBJ2-5 TRBD1 13 TRBV7-9 NA CASSWQGAETQYF TGTGCCAGCAGCTGGCAGGGGGCAGAGACCCAGTACTTC
TRBJ2-1 TRBD2 16 TRBV20-1 NA CSARDRGGWTYNEQFF TGCAGTGCTAGAGATCGGGGGGGTTGGACCTACAATGAGCAGTTCTTC
TRBJ2-1 TRBD2 17 TRBV20-1 few CSARGHGLAGSYNEQFF TGCAGTGCTAGAGGCCATGGACTAGCGGGGTCCTACAATGAGCAGTTCTTC
TRBJ1-2 NA 12 TRBV29-1 many CSVVGDHYGYTF TGCAGCGTTGTAGGGGACCACTATGGCTACACCTTC
TRBJ2-6 NA 16 TRBV24-1 NA CATSDSTTFGANVLTF TGTGCCACCAGTGATTCGACGACGTTTGGGGCCAACGTCCTGACTTTC
TRBJ1-2 NA 14 TRBV9 few CASSVDPGSYGYTF TGTGCCAGCAGCGTAGACCCGGGAAGCTATGGCTACACCTTC
TRBJ2-1 NA 14 TRBV5-1 NA CASSLQEFYNEQFF TGCGCCAGCAGCTTGCAGGAGTTTTACAATGAGCAGTTCTTC
TRBJ2-3 NA 15 TRBV24-1 many CATSAQRGAADTQYF TGTGCCACCAGTGCGCAAAGGGGGGCCGCAGATACGCAGTATTTT
TRBJ2-2 NA 15 TRBV12-3/TRBV12-4 many CASSFQGPNTGELFF TGTGCCAGCAGTTTCCAGGGGCCGAACACCGGGGAGCTGTTTTTT
TRBJ1-2 TRBD1 13 TRBV29-1 NA CSVEQGGVNGYTF TGCAGCGTTGAGCAGGGGGGGGTTAATGGCTACACCTTC
TRBJ1-2 NA 14 TRBV9 many CASSRGGVANGYTF TGTGCCAGCTCAAGGGGGGGGGTTGCGAATGGCTACACCTTC
TRBJ1-2 NA 14 TRBV3-1 once CASSPSDSNYGYTF TGTGCCAGCAGCCCCTCCGACTCTAACTATGGCTACACCTTC
TRBJ2-7 TRBD1 13 TRBV7-9 few CASSLQTGVEQYF TGTGCCAGCAGCTTACAGACAGGGGTCGAGCAGTACTTC
TRBJ2-3 NA 11 TRBV20-1 many CSAGRGDTQYF TGCAGTGCTGGCAGGGGAGATACGCAGTATTTT
TRBJ2-7 NA 14 TRBV20-1 NA CSSKKGGPAYEQYF TGCAGTTCCAAAAAGGGGGGGCCAGCCTACGAGCAGTACTTC
TRBJ1-2 NA 15 TRBV25-1 NA CASSERGGANYGYTF TGTGCCAGCAGTGAACGGGGAGGAGCTAACTATGGCTACACCTTC
TRBJ2-2 NA 13 TRBV20-1 many CSAREISTGELFF TGCAGTGCTAGAGAGATAAGTACCGGGGAGCTGTTTTTT
TRBJ2-3 NA 15 TRBV5-6 NA CASSLEGKRTDTQYF TGTGCCAGCAGCTTGGAAGGTAAACGCACAGATACGCAGTATTTT
TRBJ1-6 NA 15 TRBV7-9 NA CASSSGGRTNSPLHF TGTGCCAGCAGCTCGGGCGGCCGTACAAATTCACCCCTCCACTTT
TRBJ2-2 NA 16 TRBV5-1 many CASSLGQTANTGELFF TGCGCCAGCAGCTTGGGGCAGACAGCTAACACCGGGGAGCTGTTTTTT
TRBJ1-6 NA 15 TRBV20-1 many CSASRRGSYNSPLHF TGCAGTGCTAGTCGCCGGGGCTCCTATAATTCACCCCTCCACTTT
TRBJ1-1 NA 17 TRBV4-3 NA CASSQDIPTGSNTEAFF TGCGCCAGCAGCCAAGATATCCCAACGGGCTCTAACACTGAAGCTTTCTTT
TRBJ1-5 NA 14 TRBV5-6 many CASSLHPANQPQHF TGTGCCAGCAGCTTGCACCCGGCCAATCAGCCCCAGCATTTT
TRBJ2-2 TRBD1 14 TRBV7-9 NA CARTGTVNTGELFF TGTGCCAGAACCGGGACAGTGAACACCGGGGAGCTGTTTTTT
TRBJ1-5 NA 15 TRBV6-2/TRBV6-3 NA CASSYAGGGNQPQHF TGTGCCAGCAGTTACGCAGGTGGAGGGAATCAGCCCCAGCATTTT
TRBJ1-1 NA 13 TRBV7-9 NA CASRVRRDTEAFF TGTGCCAGCAGGGTCCGCAGGGACACTGAAGCTTTCTTT
TRBJ1-6 TRBD1 13 TRBV20-1 many CSARTGESSPLHF TGCAGTGCTAGAACAGGGGAGAGTTCACCCCTCCACTTT
TRBJ1-3 NA 16 TRBV12-3/TRBV12-4 NA CASSSARGVSGNTIYF TGTGCCAGCAGTTCGGCCAGGGGTGTCTCTGGAAACACCATATATTTT
TRBJ1-1 TRBD1 13 TRBV20-1 many CSARRTGTTEAFF TGCAGTGCCCGTAGGACAGGGACGACTGAAGCTTTCTTT
TRBJ2-3 NA 12 TRBV20-1 few CSARQVGDTQYF TGCAGTGCTAGGCAAGTCGGAGATACGCAGTATTTT
TRBJ2-2 TRBD2 15 TRBV7-6 NA CASSSPGLVTGELFF TGTGCCAGCAGCTCCCCGGGACTAGTCACCGGGGAGCTGTTTTTT
TRBJ1-1 NA 18 TRBV20-1 NA CCALVLPGEGDGNTEAFF TGCTGTGCCCTGGTACTCCCCGGGGAAGGCGATGGAAACACTGAAGCTTTCTTT
TRBJ1-4 NA 13 TRBV5-1 NA CASSLTPGTELFF TGCGCCAGCAGCTTGACCCCCGGGACCGAACTGTTTTTT
TRBJ1-5 NA 16 TRBV28 NA CASSPTVVYSNQPQHF TGTGCCAGCAGCCCGACAGTGGTCTATAGCAATCAGCCCCAGCATTTT
TRBJ2-5 TRBD2 14 TRBV7-2 many CASRVAGTQETQYF TGTGCCAGTAGGGTAGCGGGTACCCAAGAGACCCAGTACTTC
TRBJ1-6 NA 15 TRBV7-9 many CASSLIDSPHSPLHF TGTGCCAGCAGCCTTATTGACTCTCCCCATTCACCCCTCCACTTT
TRBJ1-3 NA 14 TRBV12-3/TRBV12-4 NA CASSQQGTGNTIYF TGTGCCAGCAGCCAACAGGGAACTGGAAACACCATATATTTT
TRBJ2-5 TRBD1 12 TRBV10-3 many CATSGGRETQYF TGTGCCACCTCAGGGGGCCGGGAGACCCAGTACTTC
TRBJ1-4 NA 13 TRBV29-1 many CSVEGHGNEKLFF TGCAGCGTTGAAGGTCACGGGAATGAAAAACTGTTTTTT
TRBJ2-3 TRBD2 17 TRBV4-2 few CASSHLPSGGAADTQYF TGTGCCAGCAGCCACCTTCCTAGCGGGGGGGCCGCAGATACGCAGTATTTT
TRBJ1-5 NA 11 TRBV20-1 few CSARSGRSQHF TGCAGTGCTAGGTCTGGAAGATCCCAGCATTTT
TRBJ1-3 NA 16 TRBV12-3/TRBV12-4 many CASSPDSIMLRNTIYF TGTGCCAGCAGTCCAGACAGTATAATGCTCCGGAACACCATATATTTT
TRBJ1-2 NA 15 TRBV7-2 many CASSPQTGLLRGYTF TGTGCCAGCAGCCCGCAAACAGGACTCCTGAGGGGCTACACCTTC
TRBJ2-2 TRBD2 13 TRBV10-3 few CAIQGRDTGELFF TGTGCCATCCAAGGGAGGGACACCGGGGAGCTGTTTTTT
TRBJ1-5 NA 15 TRBV7-9 few CASSFSSGDASSQHF TGTGCCAGCAGTTTTTCCTCTGGGGACGCTTCGTCCCAGCATTTT
TRBJ1-1 TRBD1 16 TRBV5-1 NA CASSLLRGRDGTEAFF TGCGCCAGCAGCTTGCTCAGGGGGCGCGATGGCACTGAAGCTTTCTTT